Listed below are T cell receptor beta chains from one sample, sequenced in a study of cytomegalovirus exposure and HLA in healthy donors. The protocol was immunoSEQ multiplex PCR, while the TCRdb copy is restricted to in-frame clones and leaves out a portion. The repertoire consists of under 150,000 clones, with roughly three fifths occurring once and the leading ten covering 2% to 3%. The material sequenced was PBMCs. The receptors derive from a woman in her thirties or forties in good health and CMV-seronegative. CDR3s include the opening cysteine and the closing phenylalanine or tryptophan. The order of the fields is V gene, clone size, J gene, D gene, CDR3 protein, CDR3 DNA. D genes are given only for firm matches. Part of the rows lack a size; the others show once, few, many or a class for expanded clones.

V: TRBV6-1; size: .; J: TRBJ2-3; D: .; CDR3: CASSDYGTDTQYF; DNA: TGTGCCAGCAGTGACTACGGCACAGATACGCAGTATTTT
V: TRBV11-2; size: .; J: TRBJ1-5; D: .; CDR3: CASSLGTVNQPQHF; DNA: TGTGCCAGCAGCTTAGGGACAGTCAATCAGCCCCAGCATTTT
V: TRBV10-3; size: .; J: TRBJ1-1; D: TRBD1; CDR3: CAISDRDRGGTEAFF; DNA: TGTGCCATCAGTGACCGGGACAGGGGAGGCACTGAAGCTTTCTTT
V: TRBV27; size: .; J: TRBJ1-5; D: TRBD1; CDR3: CASSPGQGYQPQHF; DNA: TGTGCCAGCAGTCCGGGACAGGGGTATCAGCCCCAGCATTTT
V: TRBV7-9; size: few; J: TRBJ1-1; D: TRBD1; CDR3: CASSGDRATEAFF; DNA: TGTGCCAGCAGCGGTGACAGGGCCACTGAAGCTTTCTTT
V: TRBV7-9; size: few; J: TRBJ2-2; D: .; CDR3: CASTTNRGTRPTGELFF; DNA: TGTGCCAGCACCACGAACCGGGGGACCCGTCCCACCGGGGAGCTGTTTTTT
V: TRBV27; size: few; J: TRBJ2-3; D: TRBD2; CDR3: CASVGTNLAGTQYF; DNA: TGTGCCAGCGTCGGGACAAACCTAGCGGGTACGCAGTATTTT
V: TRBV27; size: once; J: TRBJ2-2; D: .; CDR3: CASSLRWTGELFF; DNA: TGTGCCAGCAGTCTGCGGTGGACCGGGGAGCTGTTTTTT
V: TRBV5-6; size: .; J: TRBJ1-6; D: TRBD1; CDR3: CASSQGTGYSPLHF; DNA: TGTGCCAGCAGCCAGGGGACAGGGTATTCACCCCTCCACTTT
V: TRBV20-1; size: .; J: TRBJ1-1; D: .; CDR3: CSARGAFF; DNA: TGCAGTGCTCGGGGTGCTTTCTTT
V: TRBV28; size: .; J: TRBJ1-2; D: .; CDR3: CASSFETGFYGYTF; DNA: TGTGCCAGCAGCTTCGAGACAGGCTTCTATGGCTACACCTTC
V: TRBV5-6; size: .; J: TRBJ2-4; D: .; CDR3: CASSLDREEGAKNIQYF; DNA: TGTGCCAGCAGCTTGGACAGGGAAGAAGGGGCCAAAAACATTCAGTACTTC
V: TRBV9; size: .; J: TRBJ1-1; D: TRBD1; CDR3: CASSPVMDRLNTEAFF; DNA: TGTGCCAGCAGCCCCGTAATGGACAGGTTGAACACTGAAGCTTTCTTT
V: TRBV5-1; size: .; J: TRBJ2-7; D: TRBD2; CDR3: CASSPLAGGVDEQYF; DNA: TGCGCCAGCAGCCCACTAGCGGGGGGGGTTGACGAGCAGTACTTC
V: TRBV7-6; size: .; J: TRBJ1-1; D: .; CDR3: CASSYSPNTEAFF; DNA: TGTGCCAGCAGCTACTCACCGAACACTGAAGCTTTCTTT
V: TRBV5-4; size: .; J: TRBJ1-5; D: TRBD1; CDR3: CASSLKGAGQPQHF; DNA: TGTGCCAGCAGCTTGAAGGGGGCCGGTCAGCCCCAGCATTTT
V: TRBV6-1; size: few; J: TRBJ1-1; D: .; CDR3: CASSLGGQNTEAFF; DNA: TGTGCCAGCTCCCTGGGAGGACAGAACACTGAAGCTTTCTTT
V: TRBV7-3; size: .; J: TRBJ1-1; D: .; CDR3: CASSRGGLNTEAFF; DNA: TGTGCCAGCAGCAGGGGGGGCTTGAACACTGAAGCTTTCTTT
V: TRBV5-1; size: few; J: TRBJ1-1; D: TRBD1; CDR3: CASSGTGLDTEAFF; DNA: TGCGCCAGCAGCGGGACAGGCTTGGACACTGAAGCTTTCTTT
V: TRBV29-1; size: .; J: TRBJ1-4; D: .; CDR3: CSGGHNEKLFF; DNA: TGCAGCGGTGGACATAATGAAAAACTGTTTTTT
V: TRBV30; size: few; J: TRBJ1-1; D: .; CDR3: CACLEGFGTEAFF; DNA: TGTGCCTGTTTGGAGGGTTTCGGCACTGAAGCTTTCTTT
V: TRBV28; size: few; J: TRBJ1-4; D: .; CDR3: CASSLFQGRADEKLFF; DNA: TGTGCCAGCAGCTTATTTCAGGGGCGGGCGGATGAAAAACTGTTTTTT
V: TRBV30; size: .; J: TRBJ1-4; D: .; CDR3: CATRGEKLFF; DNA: TGTGCCACCCGAGGGGAAAAACTGTTTTTT
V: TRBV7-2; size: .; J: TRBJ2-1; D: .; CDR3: CASSSIVGSHNEQFF; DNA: TGTGCCAGCAGCTCGATTGTCGGGTCACACAATGAGCAGTTCTTC
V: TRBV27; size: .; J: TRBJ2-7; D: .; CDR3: CASSLIAGEQYF; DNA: TGTGCCAGCAGTTTAATCGCGGGGGAGCAGTACTTC
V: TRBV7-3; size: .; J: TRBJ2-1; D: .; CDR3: CASSEGPRYNEQFF; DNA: TGTGCCAGCAGCGAGGGTCCGCGTTACAATGAGCAGTTCTTC
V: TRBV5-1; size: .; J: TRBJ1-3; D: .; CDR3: CASSSGGQSSGNTIYF; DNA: TGCGCCAGCAGCTCCGGTGGACAGAGCTCTGGAAACACCATATATTTT
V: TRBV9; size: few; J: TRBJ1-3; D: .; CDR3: CASSVGRGSGNTIYF; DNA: TGTGCCAGCAGCGTAGGCAGGGGTTCCGGAAACACCATATATTTT
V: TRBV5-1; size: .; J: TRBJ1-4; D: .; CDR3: CASSPTGEGEKLFF; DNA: TGCGCCAGCAGCCCCACCGGGGAGGGTGAAAAACTGTTTTTT
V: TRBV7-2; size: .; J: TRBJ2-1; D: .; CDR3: CASSLGFSGNEQFF; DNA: TGTGCCAGCAGCTTAGGGTTTTCGGGCAATGAGCAGTTCTTC
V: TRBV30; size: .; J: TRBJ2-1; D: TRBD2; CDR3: CAWSRTSGEYNEQFF; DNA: TGTGCCTGGAGTCGGACTAGCGGGGAATACAATGAGCAGTTCTTC
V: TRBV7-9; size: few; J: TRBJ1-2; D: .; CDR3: CASSLGGGPLGYTF; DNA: TGTGCCAGCAGCTTAGGCGGGGGACCCTTGGGCTACACCTTC
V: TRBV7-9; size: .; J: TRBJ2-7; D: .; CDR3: CASSLTGPSYEQYF; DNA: TGTGCCAGCAGCTTAACAGGGCCTAGCTACGAGCAGTACTTC
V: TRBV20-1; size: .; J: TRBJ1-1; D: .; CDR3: CSASNAFF; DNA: TGCAGTGCTAGTAATGCTTTCTTT
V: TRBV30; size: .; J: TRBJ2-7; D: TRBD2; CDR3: CAWSVAGGTWREQYF; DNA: TGTGCCTGGAGTGTAGCGGGGGGCACATGGCGCGAGCAGTACTTC